Below are 6 T cell receptor beta chains sequenced from a single sample in a study of T cells after yellow fever vaccination. TCRdb re-called the 5' RACE reads with MiXCR, one entry per CDR3 protein. The table records roughly 500,000 distinct CDR3 sequences, less than 20% of them present only once. This specimen consisted of PBMCs, obtained 15 days after the yellow fever booster vaccination. The receptors stem from a man in his thirties or forties who received the YFV17D yellow fever vaccine.

This clonotype was seen more than once but under ten times. This chain uses TRBV20-1 with TRBJ2-7; D is ambiguous. The CDR3 is 15 amino acids. V was clipped by 0 bases and J by 0 bases, with 12 bases between them. Per the germline V gene, CDR1 is DFQATT and CDR2 is SNEGSKA (reference sequence). The CDR3: CSARDSRPSSYEQYF. The CDR3 DNA sequence: TGCAGTGCTAGAGATTCTCGGCCTTCCTCCTACGAGCAGTACTTC.

V and J are TRBV10-3 and TRBJ2-1; D is unclear. V shed 7 bases and J shed 8 bases, with 12 bases lying between them. Germline V gene lookup returns CDR1 ENHRY and CDR2 SYGVKD. This CDR3 comprises 12 residues. The chain's CDR3 is CAINGPSDEQFF. Here the CDR3 DNA reads TGTGCCATCAATGGACCCAGCGATGAGCAGTTCTTC.

The V call is TRBV11-2, the J call TRBJ1-2; TRBD1 might be the D (5 bases). This CDR3 region has 15 residues. Trimming pared 7 bases from V and 4 bases from J, leaving 19 bases between. Germline lookup yields CDR1 SGHAT and CDR2 FQNNGV. CDR3 bases: TGTGCCAGCACCAATGGGGGACGGTCTCCCTATGGCTACACCTTC. The encoded protein is CASTNGGRSPYGYTF.

The genes are TRBV20-1 and TRBJ2-1; 7 nucleotides line up with TRBD2. From germline, CDR1 is DFQATT and CDR2 SNEGSKA (reference sequence). This CDR3 is built from 14 residues. J lost 6 bases, V lost 5 bases, and 10 bases had no gene match. The CDR3 is CSAVERGASNEQFF. The CDR3 DNA reads TGCAGTGCTGTCGAGCGGGGAGCGAGCAATGAGCAGTTCTTC.

This clonotype was counted a few times. The V gene is TRBV20-1, the J gene TRBJ2-3, with D perhaps being TRBD1 or TRBD2 (5 bases each). V lost 5 bases, J lost 2 bases, and 20 bases lay in between. The CDR3 length is 16 residues. Germline values: CDR1 DFQATT, CDR2 SNEGSKA (reference sequence). CDR3 sequence (DNA): TGCAGTGCTCCTAGTCCGGGACGTAGATTCACAGATACGCAGTATTTT. It encodes CSAPSPGRRFTDTQYF.

This clonotype was counted between two and nine times. The V and J genes are TRBV18 and TRBJ1-5, with 7 bases aligning to TRBD1. Germline lookup yields CDR1 KGHSH and CDR2 LQKENI. V shed 4 bases, J shed 6 bases, and the junction held 12 bases outside the gene matches. The CDR3 has 16 amino acids. The CDR3 DNA sequence: TGTGCCAGCTCACTCAACTCGGACAGGTCTGGTCAGCCCCAGCATTTT. The encoded protein is CASSLNSDRSGQPQHF.